The 9 T cell receptor beta chains presented below share a single source sample, sequenced in a study of CD8+ T cells in alopecia areata (dated by TCRdb to about 2018). The receptor library was made with the immunoSEQ multiplex PCR assay. To provide template for TCR sequencing, every sample had RNA extracted and reverse transcribed into cDNA. Here the immuneACCESS table is served through TCRdb, limited to in-frame sequences with V and J called. Missing clones are a known gap in these copies; in checked studies unresolved V genes cover under half, and the rest lacks a known reason. The sample yields more than 150,000 clones; around 56% were counted once. Together, the top ten hold around 3.2% of the sample. This specimen's time point label, interpreted: around 4 weeks on oral tofacitinib. Interpreted using the paper, the treatment or condition label stands for: oral pan-JAK inhibitor, 5-10 mg twice daily.

Specimen: CD4+ T cells sorted from blood, collected at week 4, from a patient treated with tofacitinib. The receptors originated from a human donor with alopecia areata.

The chain links TRBV7-9 to TRBJ2-4; tentatively, D is TRBD1 or TRBD2 (6 bases each). Trimming pared 8 bases from V and 0 bases from J, leaving 11 bases between. Per the germline V gene, CDR1 is SEHNR and CDR2 is FQNEAQ (reference sequence). The CDR3 length is 14 residues. The DNA for the CDR3 is TGTGCCAGCGAGGGGGGTCTAGCCAAAAACATTCAGTACTTC. Residues: CASEGGLAKNIQYF. Combining the CDR3 with reference TRBV7-9 and TRBJ2-4 gives the whole variable domain DTGVSQNPRHKITKRGQNVTFRCDPISEHNRLYWYRQTLGQGPEFLTYFQNEAQLEKSRLLSDRFSAERPKGSFSTLEIQRTEQGDSAMYLCASEGGLAKNIQYFGAGTRLSVL.

This chain uses TRBV5-1 with TRBJ2-5, with 9 bases that match TRBD1. Germline CDR1 SGHRS, CDR2 YFSETQ. Unmatched junction bases numbered 4, after V lost 4 bases and J lost 3 bases. The CDR3 is 14 amino acids. CDR3 in amino acids: CASSVRTGEETQYF. The DNA of the CDR3 is TGCGCCAGCAGCGTGAGGACAGGGGAAGAGACCCAGTACTTC.

The rearrangement links TRBV29-1 to TRBJ1-2; TRBD1 aligns across 10 bases. Per the germline V gene, CDR1 is SQVTM and CDR2 is ANQGSEA. Germline trimming cut 8 bases from V and 1 base from J; bases unmatched to any gene: 10. The CDR3 length is 15 residues. As DNA, the CDR3 is TGCAGCACCAAATGGACAGGGGGGGGTAACTATGGCTACACCTTC. Its translation is CSTKWTGGGNYGYTF.

This chain links TRBV7-2 with TRBJ1-4; the match to TRBD1 covers 12 bases. The V gene's germline CDR1 is SGHTA and CDR2 FQGNSA. V was clipped by 5 bases and J by 8 bases; unmatched bases: 9. This CDR3 is 16 amino acids long. CDR3 in DNA: TGTGCCAGCAGCCTAACTCGGGGGACAGGGGGCGAAAAACTGTTTTTT. As protein: CASSLTRGTGGEKLFF.

This rearrangement joins TRBV29-1 to TRBJ2-5; no clear D. Trimming cost V 4 bases and J 1 base, with 10 bases left between them. CDR3 length: 13 amino acids. Germline loops: CDR1 SQVTM, CDR2 ANQGSEA. This CDR3 reads CSVARVLQETQYF. The CDR3 bases are TGCAGCGTTGCACGGGTCCTCCAAGAGACCCAGTACTTC. Supplemented by reference TRBV29-1 and TRBJ2-5, the full variable domain reads SAVISQKPSRDICQRGTSLTIQCQVDSQVTMMFWYRQQPGQSLTLIATANQGSEATYESGFVIDKFPISRPNLTFSTLTVSNMSPEDSSIYLCSVARVLQETQYFGPGTRLLVL.

The V and J genes are TRBV30 and TRBJ1-1, with a weak D call TRBD1 (5 bases). V was cut by 0 bases and J by 0 bases, with 14 bases left in between. This CDR3 spans 16 amino acids. Germline V lookup: CDR1 GTSNPN, CDR2 SVGIG (reference sequence). The CDR3, as DNA: TGTGCCTGGAGTGTAAGTTCGGGACCTTTGAACACTGAAGCTTTCTTT. This translates into CAWSVSSGPLNTEAFF.

This clone was recorded a few times. The chain uses TRBV29-1 and TRBJ2-5; TRBD1 matches at 9 bases. CDR1 and CDR2 (germline): SQVTM, ANQGSEA. Germline trimming cut 6 bases from V and 4 bases from J; bases unmatched to any gene: 3. The CDR3 contains 12 residues. The CDR3 is CSVRGQGETQYF. DNA for the CDR3: TGCAGCGTGAGGGGACAGGGAGAGACCCAGTACTTC.

This clone was observed a handful of times. This chain joins TRBV28 and TRBJ1-5; 7 bases are shared with TRBD1. Unmatched junction bases numbered 9, after V lost 7 bases and J lost 6 bases. The CDR3 extends over 14 amino acids. The germline gives CDR1 MDHEN, CDR2 SYDVKM. The CDR3: CASTNIQGSQPQHF. The CDR3 bases are TGTGCCAGCACTAACATACAGGGGAGTCAGCCCCAGCATTTT.

This clone has just one count. The chain joins TRBV29-1 to TRBJ2-7, with 11 bases that match TRBD2. From germline, CDR1 is SQVTM and CDR2 ANQGSEA. The CDR3 loop spans 14 amino acids. The V segment lost 4 bases and the J segment 2 bases; nucleotides outside the gene matches: 4. In DNA form, the CDR3 reads TGCAGCGTTGCCCCACTAGCGGGGGCCTACGAGCAGTACTTC. This gives the protein CSVAPLAGAYEQYF.